This T cell receptor (beta chain) was sequenced in a study of shared clonotypes between healthy human individuals. Broader study findings: Blood was the sole source, and tissue repertoires probably differ.

Assay: immunoSEQ multiplex PCR; the TCRdb copy retains only in-frame clones and omits some. The sample consists of around 480,000 clones, nearly 80% of them appearing once. None of the donors, who were healthy HIV-negative adults, had recently had acute infections or vaccinations. Note on this clone: As yet, its antigen is unknown.

V was clipped by 4 bases and J by 1 base; unmatched bases: 4. This CDR3 is built from 15 residues. Germline V gene sequence: CDR1 SGHRS, CDR2 YFSETQ. This TCR came from a woman in her forties in good health. Some clones in this sample may be carry-over from other donors' samples. Specimen: PBMCs. This chain connects TRBV5-1 to TRBJ2-1; 8 bases fit TRBD1. CDR3 sequence: CASSIGQGSYNEQFF. CDR3 bases: TGCGCCAGCAGCATAGGACAGGGTTCCTACAATGAGCAGTTCTTC.